This T cell receptor beta chain stems from a study of shared clonotypes between healthy human individuals. Whole-study findings and limits: In general, naive subsets displayed greater estimated richness than memory subsets did.

Concerning this clone: The antigen remains undetermined.

From germline, CDR1 is SGHRS and CDR2 YFSETQ. The V end was cut by 0 bases, the J end by 4 bases, with 10 bases between. This CDR3 is 15 amino acids long. How the authors handled the data: Filtering differed, since immunoSEQ gave only junction sequences and no quality scores. Assay used: immunoSEQ multiplex PCR; TCRdb lists only in-frame clones, some missing. That table is the source of V, J and clone size, and D and trimming were worked out from the DNA. The table has approximately 530,000 clones, roughly 95% seen once. Everyone who donated was a Caucasian adult who lived in Nashville, Tennessee. The CD4+ fraction was divided into a CD45RA+ naive subset and a CD45RA-negative memory subset.

Specimen: naive CD4+ T cells sorted from blood. Subset here: CD45RA+ positively selected. The receptor was isolated from a woman aged 30 to 39 in good health. This sequence joins TRBV5-1 and TRBJ1-4; no reliable D call. This chain's CDR3 is CASSLDGVGNEKLFF. CDR3 in DNA: TGCGCCAGCAGCTTGGATGGAGTGGGTAATGAAAAACTGTTTTTT.